Below, 31 T cell receptor beta chains from the same sample are listed, as sequenced in a study of post-analysis software for immune sequencing data. Their antigens remain unidentified. cDNA libraries for TCR beta contained unique molecular identifiers. TCRdb reprocessed the PCR reads with MiXCR, giving one entry per CDR3 protein. This table holds about 200,000 distinct CDR3 sequences, 29% found once. Findings and caveats of the study: TRBV5-6, TRBV5-1 and TRBV20-1 were among roughly five TRBV segments more frequent in patients than controls.

Sequenced: blood. These receptors were taken from a girl under 18 with multiple sclerosis.

This clonotype was seen a few times. The chain recombines TRBV20-1 with TRBJ1-6; tentative D call: TRBD1 (5 bases). The germline CDR1 and CDR2 sequences are DFQATT and SNEGSKA (reference sequence). V was clipped by 3 bases and J by 1 base, with 13 bases between them. This CDR3 is built from 16 residues. In DNA, the CDR3 is TGCAGTGCTAGTGCGACAGTCTGGTCCTATAATTCACCCCTCCACTTT. Residues: CSASATVWSYNSPLHF.

This clonotype occurred many times. V is TRBV20-1 and J is TRBJ2-7; D not resolved. Trimming shortened V by 0 bases and J by 3 bases, and 12 bases separated the two germline ends. The CDR3 spans 14 residues. Germline CDR1 DFQATT, CDR2 SNEGSKA (reference sequence). This CDR3 is CSARDPRGSYEQYF. In nucleotides, the CDR3 is TGCAGTGCTAGAGATCCCCGCGGCAGCTACGAGCAGTACTTC.

Turning to this clonotype: One end of the junction varies from germline; a read error may be responsible. This chain links TRBV6-5 with TRBJ2-2, with unresolved D. The CDR3 has 13 amino acids. In germline, CDR1 is MNHEY, CDR2 SVGAGI. CDR3 in DNA: TGTGCCGGCAGGTTGGGGTACACCGGGGAGCTGTTTTTT. Residues: CAGRLGYTGELFF.

The J gene is TRBJ2-7, the V gene TRBV12-3 or TRBV12-4, with 7 positions matching TRBD1. This CDR3 contains 14 residues. Germline trimming cut 2 bases from V and 5 bases from J; bases unmatched to any gene: 6. CDR3 sequence: CASSLRGLEDEQYF. CDR3 DNA: TGTGCCAGCAGTTTAAGGGGGCTCGAGGACGAGCAGTACTTC.

The chain employs TRBV20-1 and TRBJ1-1, with TRBD1 matching 10 bases. This CDR3 has 13 amino acids. The V segment lost 2 bases and the J segment 10 bases; nucleotides outside the gene matches: 7. Germline-derived CDR1 and CDR2 are DFQATT and SNEGSKA (reference sequence). CDR3 nucleotide sequence: TGCAGTGCTAGACCCGGGACAGGGGAGACAGCTTTCTTT. Translated, it gives CSARPGTGETAFF.

This clonotype has a handful of counts. This sequence joins TRBV5-1 and TRBJ1-1; TRBD1 might be the D (6 bases). CDR3 size: 18 residues. Germline V CDR1 and CDR2: SGHRS, YFSETQ. The germline V and J ends were trimmed by 0 bases and 3 bases, with 21 bases remaining between them. The CDR3 protein is CASSLDPRGTIGDTEAFF. The CDR3 DNA reads TGCGCCAGCAGCTTGGACCCACGAGGGACAATCGGGGACACTGAAGCTTTCTTT.

The V gene is TRBV20-1, the J gene TRBJ1-6; 10 bases fit TRBD1. V lost 6 bases, J lost 0 bases, and 8 bases stayed unmatched. This CDR3 comprises 17 residues. The germline V gene has CDR1 DFQATT and CDR2 SNEGSKA (reference sequence). In DNA form, the CDR3 reads TGCAGTGCGCCGACAGGGGGCTATGGCTCCTATAATTCACCCCTCCACTTT. This gives the protein CSAPTGGYGSYNSPLHF.

CDR3 sequence: CASSVGAGNYEQYF. CDR3 DNA: TGTGCCAGCAGCGTAGGAGCGGGAAACTACGAGCAGTACTTC. J is TRBJ2-7 and V is TRBV9; TRBD2 matches 7 bases. Germline CDR1 SGDLS, CDR2 YYNGEE. This CDR3 spans 14 amino acids. Losses at the gene ends were 0 bases for V and 3 bases for J; bases not matched to a gene: 3.

A remark on this clonotype: A much more abundant neighbour one base away suggests this may be a read error. The CDR3 sequence: CASSSTGTTSDTEYF. CDR3 in DNA: TGTGCCAGCAGTTCTACCGGGACCACATCAGATACGGAGTATTTT. The V and J genes are TRBV12-3 or TRBV12-4 and TRBJ2-3; D possibly uses TRBD1 or TRBD2 (5 bases each). The CDR3 extends over 15 amino acids.

The chain has TRBV18 and TRBJ1-1; D ambiguous. Germline V gene sequence: CDR1 KGHSH, CDR2 LQKENI. The CDR3 sequence is 13 residues long. The V end lost 1 base, the J end lost 7 bases, and 10 bases lay between the germline ends. The CDR3 spells CASSPLPRDEAFF. The CDR3 DNA follows: TGTGCCAGCTCACCACTACCCAGAGATGAAGCTTTCTTT.

In this sample, this clonotype turned up a few times. The chain employs TRBV5-5 and TRBJ1-1; possibly TRBD1 for D (5 bases). This CDR3 has 13 residues. With 0 bases removed from V and 8 bases from J, the gap between germline ends came to 11 bases. The germline V gene has CDR1 SGHKS and CDR2 YYEKEE (reference sequence). DNA for the CDR3: TGTGCCAGCAGCTTGGAGGGACTTGGGGAAGCTTTCTTT. Encoded protein: CASSLEGLGEAFF. Variable domain in full (rest from reference TRBV5-5 and TRBJ1-1): DAGVTQSPTHLIKTRGQQVTLRCSPISGHKSVSWYQQVLGQGPQFIFQYYEKEERGRGNFPDRFSARQFPNYSSELNVNALLLGDSALYLCASSLEGLGEAFFGQGTRLTVV.

This clonotype was picked up a small number of times. The V and J genes are TRBV6-5 and TRBJ2-4; the D is unclear. The CDR3 contains 17 residues. V dropped 0 bases and J dropped 1 base, with 13 bases sitting between them. Germline lookup yields CDR1 MNHEY and CDR2 SVGAGI. This chain's CDR3 is CASSYSSPMGAKNIQYF. In nucleotides, the CDR3 is TGTGCCAGCAGTTACTCTAGCCCCATGGGGGCCAAAAACATTCAGTACTTC.

This clonotype was counted a few times. This chain links TRBV5-1 with TRBJ1-5; no definite D call. V dropped 0 bases and J dropped 7 bases, with 14 bases sitting between them. The germline V gene encodes CDR1 SGHRS and CDR2 YFSETQ. The CDR3 loop spans 15 amino acids. CDR3 sequence reads: CASSLAGSAGQPQHF. The CDR3 DNA sequence: TGCGCCAGCAGCTTGGCCGGCAGCGCGGGGCAGCCCCAGCATTTT.

In its sample, this clonotype was seen many times. The chain links TRBV6-5 to TRBJ1-5; D not certain. The V end lost 4 bases, the J end lost 3 bases, and 10 bases lay between the germline ends. CDR1 and CDR2 from the germline V gene are MNHEY and SVGAGI. CDR3 size: 14 residues. CDR3 DNA sequence: TGTGCCAGCAGTTTGGCAGGTCCCAATCAGCCCCAGCATTTT. Its protein product is CASSLAGPNQPQHF.

The J gene is TRBJ2-7, the V gene TRBV5-1; TRBD1 matches at 8 bases. In germline, CDR1 is SGHRS, CDR2 YFSETQ. V shed 5 bases and J 0 bases; nucleotides not matched to a gene: 13. The CDR3 runs to 17 residues. CDR3: CASRKTGDRTNSYEQYF. The CDR3 nucleotides read TGCGCCAGCAGAAAAACTGGGGACAGGACCAACTCCTACGAGCAGTACTTC.

A note on this clonotype: With a much larger clone just one base away, this may be a read error. The gene calls are TRBV20-1 and TRBJ2-7; TRBD2 matches at 8 bases. Germline V CDR1 and CDR2: DFQATT, SNEGSKA (reference sequence). The CDR3 consists of 14 residues. The CDR3 loop is CSARATAGGYQQYF. CDR3 DNA sequence: TGCAGTGCTAGAGCTACGGCGGGGGGCTACCAGCAGTACTTC.

This clonotype was observed many times. The chain has TRBV29-1 and TRBJ2-1, with TRBD1 matching 9 bases. This CDR3 has 15 amino acids. V lost 0 bases to trimming and J lost 10 bases; unmatched junction nucleotides: 10. Germline V gives CDR1 SQVTM, CDR2 ANQGSEA. The CDR3 DNA reads as TGCAGCGTTGAAGAGGGGGACAGGGTTCTGCGAGAGCAGTTCTTC. This sequence encodes CSVEEGDRVLREQFF.

This clonotype was seen many times. This chain connects TRBV5-1 to TRBJ2-5, with D maybe TRBD1 (6 bases). The CDR3 runs to 13 residues. V dropped 3 bases and J dropped 3 bases, with 9 bases sitting between them. Looked up from germline, CDR1 is SGHRS and CDR2 is YFSETQ. The CDR3 loop reads CASSSDRKETQYF. The CDR3 region has the DNA TGCGCCAGCAGCTCGGACAGAAAAGAGACCCAGTACTTC.

The rearrangement links TRBV5-1 to TRBJ2-1; 8 positions agree with TRBD2. This CDR3 contains 15 residues. Germline loops: CDR1 SGHRS, CDR2 YFSETQ. V lost 0 bases to trimming and J lost 8 bases; unmatched junction nucleotides: 7. CDR3 sequence (DNA): TGCGCCAGCAGCTTGGTCGTGGGACTAGTTTATGAGCAGTTCTTC. It encodes CASSLVVGLVYEQFF. Drawing the rest from reference TRBV5-1 and TRBJ2-1, the complete variable domain is KAGVTQTPRYLIKTRGQQVTLSCSPISGHRSVSWYQQTPGQGLQFLFEYFSETQRNKGNFPGRFSGRQFSNSRSEMNVSTLELGDSALYLCASSLVVGLVYEQFFGPGTRLTVL.

Regarding this clonotype: This sequence may be a read error, since a much larger clone differs from it by one base. The CDR3 coding sequence is TGTGCCGGCAGCACCGACATAGCGTATAGCAATCAGCCCCAGCATTTT. Translated: CAGSTDIAYSNQPQHF. The V call is TRBV21-1, the J call TRBJ1-5. TRBV21-1 is labeled a pseudogene. This CDR3 has 16 amino acids.

As to this clonotype: A single base separates this from a much larger clone, so it may be a read error. V and J are TRBV10-3 and TRBJ2-1, with a weak D call TRBD1 (5 bases). The CDR3 is made up of 13 amino acids. The germline CDR1 and CDR2 sequences are ENHRY and SYGVKD. The V end lost 4 bases, the J end lost 10 bases, and 14 bases lay between the germline ends. The CDR3: CAISGEQDFEQFF. The CDR3 nucleotides read TGTGCCATCAGTGGGGAACAGGATTTCGAGCAGTTCTTC.

The chain links TRBV5-1 to TRBJ2-3; TRBD2 might be the D (5 bases). Germline-derived CDR1 and CDR2 are SGHRS and YFSETQ. V dropped 0 bases and J dropped 6 bases, with 17 bases sitting between them. The length of the CDR3 is 16 residues. In DNA form, the CDR3 reads TGCGCCAGCAGCTTGGTCCTAGCCGAAGGGAGCGATACGCAGTATTTT. Translated, it gives CASSLVLAEGSDTQYF. The whole variable domain, filled in from reference TRBV5-1 and TRBJ2-3, reads KAGVTQTPRYLIKTRGQQVTLSCSPISGHRSVSWYQQTPGQGLQFLFEYFSETQRNKGNFPGRFSGRQFSNSRSEMNVSTLELGDSALYLCASSLVLAEGSDTQYFGPGTRLTVL.

The chain couples TRBV3-1 to TRBJ2-5; D is perhaps TRBD2 (6 bases). The CDR3 extends over 14 amino acids. V lost 4 bases and J 2 bases, leaving 11 bases between the germline ends. CDR1 is LGHDT, CDR2 YNNKEL, per germline (reference sequence). The CDR3 sequence is CASSLLRDQETQYF. The CDR3 DNA sequence: TGTGCCAGCAGCCTTCTGCGGGATCAAGAGACCCAGTACTTC.

This clonotype was picked up many times. The genes are TRBV29-1 and TRBJ2-7, with 7 bases matching TRBD1. From germline, CDR1 is SQVTM and CDR2 ANQGSEA. The V gene end was trimmed by 6 bases and the J gene end by 5 bases; junction bases not matched to a gene: 10. The CDR3 has 13 residues. The CDR3 DNA reads TGCAGCGTCCCCGTCACAGGGGCCGACGAGCAGTACTTC. Protein product: CSVPVTGADEQYF.

In this sample, this clonotype turned up a few times. The gene calls are TRBV5-1 and TRBJ2-5; TRBD2 matches 8 bases. Trimming took 0 bases from V and 11 from J; bases not matched to a gene: 15. CDR1 and CDR2 from the germline V gene are SGHRS and YFSETQ. The CDR3 spans 16 residues. The DNA for the CDR3 is TGCGCCAGCAGCTTGGTTGTGACTAGCGAGACACAAAAGCAGTACTTC. The encoded protein is CASSLVVTSETQKQYF.

This clonotype was recorded many times. This chain links TRBV29-1 with TRBJ2-3; D is perhaps TRBD1 (6 bases). The CDR3 loop spans 14 amino acids. CDR1 and CDR2 (germline): SQVTM, ANQGSEA. V lost 4 bases to trimming and J lost 6 bases, with 17 bases between them. As DNA, the CDR3 is TGCAGCGTTGCCAAAACAGGGATGGGTGATACGCAGTATTTT. As protein: CSVAKTGMGDTQYF.

This clonotype was observed a handful of times. V is TRBV19 and J is TRBJ1-5; D gene uncertain. This CDR3 has 13 residues. Germline CDR1 and CDR2: LNHDA and SQIVND (reference sequence). Deletions cut 0 bases from V and 8 bases from J, with 8 bases between. CDR3 amino acids: CASSIEGRKPQHF. Written as DNA, the CDR3 is TGTGCCAGTAGTATAGAAGGGAGGAAGCCCCAGCATTTT.

In its sample, this clonotype was seen many times. V and J are TRBV9 and TRBJ2-3, with D possibly TRBD1 on 5 matching bases. Per germline, CDR1 SGDLS and CDR2 YYNGEE. Trimming cost V 2 bases and J 6 bases, with 13 bases left between them. The CDR3 extends over 14 amino acids. The CDR3 bases are TGTGCCAGCAGCGTGGGGCTTACCCCCGATACGCAGTATTTT. Its protein product is CASSVGLTPDTQYF. Based on the CDR3 plus reference TRBV9 and TRBJ2-3, the full variable domain is DSGVTQTPKHLITATGQRVTLRCSPRSGDLSVYWYQQSLDQGLQFLIQYYNGEERAKGNILERFSAQQFPDLHSELNLSSLELGDSALYFCASSVGLTPDTQYFGPGTRLTVL.

This clonotype was found many times. The rearrangement links TRBV10-1 to TRBJ2-7; the D is unclear. Germline V gene data show CDR1 as WNHNN and CDR2 as SYGVQD (reference sequence). This CDR3 comprises 13 residues. V lost 4 bases and J lost 6, with 13 bases in between. The chain's CDR3 is CASSADAGTEQYF. The CDR3 DNA is TGCGCCAGCAGTGCCGATGCAGGAACCGAGCAGTACTTC.

The chain employs TRBV5-1 and TRBJ2-3; perhaps TRBD2 as D (6 bases). From germline, CDR1 is SGHRS and CDR2 YFSETQ. The CDR3 runs to 15 residues. V shed 4 bases and J shed 3 bases, with 15 bases lying between them. CDR3 protein: CASSAGKRATDTQYF. In nucleotides, the CDR3 is TGCGCCAGCAGCGCGGGAAAGCGGGCTACAGATACGCAGTATTTT. Together with reference TRBV5-1 and TRBJ2-3, the CDR3 gives the full variable domain: KAGVTQTPRYLIKTRGQQVTLSCSPISGHRSVSWYQQTPGQGLQFLFEYFSETQRNKGNFPGRFSGRQFSNSRSEMNVSTLELGDSALYLCASSAGKRATDTQYFGPGTRLTVL.

Comments on this clonotype: One end of the junction varies from germline; a read error may be responsible. The J gene is TRBJ1-2, the V gene TRBV2, with 9 nucleotides matching TRBD1. The germline V gene encodes CDR1 SNHLY and CDR2 FYNNEI. The CDR3 runs 15 residues. The chain's CDR3 is CASSEGGQGWTGYTF. The DNA of the CDR3 is TGTGCTAGCAGTGAAGGGGGACAGGGTTGGACTGGCTACACCTTC.